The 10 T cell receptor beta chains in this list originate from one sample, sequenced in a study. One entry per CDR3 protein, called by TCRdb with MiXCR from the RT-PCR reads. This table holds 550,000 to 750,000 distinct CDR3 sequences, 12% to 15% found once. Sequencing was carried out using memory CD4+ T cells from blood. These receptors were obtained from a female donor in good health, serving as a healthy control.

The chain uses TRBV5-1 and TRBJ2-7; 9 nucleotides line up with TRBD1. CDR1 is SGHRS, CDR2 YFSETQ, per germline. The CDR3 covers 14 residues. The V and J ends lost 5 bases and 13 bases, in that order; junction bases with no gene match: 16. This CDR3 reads CASSLPGQGFPFYF. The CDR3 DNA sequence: TGCGCCAGCAGTCTCCCGGGACAGGGCTTTCCTTTTTACTTC.

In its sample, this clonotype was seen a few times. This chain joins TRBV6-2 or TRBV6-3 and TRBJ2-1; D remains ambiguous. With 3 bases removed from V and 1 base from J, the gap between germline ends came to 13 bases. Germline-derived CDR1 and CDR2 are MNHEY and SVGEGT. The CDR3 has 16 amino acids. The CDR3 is CASSYYPQASYNEQFF. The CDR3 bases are TGTGCCAGCAGTTATTACCCCCAGGCATCCTACAATGAGCAGTTCTTC.

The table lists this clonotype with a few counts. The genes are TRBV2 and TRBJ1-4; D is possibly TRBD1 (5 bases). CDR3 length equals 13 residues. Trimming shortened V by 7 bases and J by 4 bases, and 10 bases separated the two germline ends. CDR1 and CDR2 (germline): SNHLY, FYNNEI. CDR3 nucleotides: TGTGCCAGCACCCGGACAATTAATGAAAAACTGTTTTTT. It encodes CASTRTINEKLFF.

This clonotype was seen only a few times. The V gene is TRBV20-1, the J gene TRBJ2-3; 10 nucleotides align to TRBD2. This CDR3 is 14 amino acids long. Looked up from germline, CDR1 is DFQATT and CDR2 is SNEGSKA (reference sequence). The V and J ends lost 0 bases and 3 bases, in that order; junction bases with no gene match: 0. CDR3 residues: CSARELAGTDTQYF. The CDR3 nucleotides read TGCAGTGCTAGAGAACTAGCGGGGACAGATACGCAGTATTTT.

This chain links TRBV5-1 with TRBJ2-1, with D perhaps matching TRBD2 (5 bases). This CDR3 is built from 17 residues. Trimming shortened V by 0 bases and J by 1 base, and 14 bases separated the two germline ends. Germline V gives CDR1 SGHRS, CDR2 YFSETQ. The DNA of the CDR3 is TGCGCCAGCAGCTTGGCCTCCATCGGGAATTCCTACAATGAGCAGTTCTTC. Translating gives CASSLASIGNSYNEQFF.

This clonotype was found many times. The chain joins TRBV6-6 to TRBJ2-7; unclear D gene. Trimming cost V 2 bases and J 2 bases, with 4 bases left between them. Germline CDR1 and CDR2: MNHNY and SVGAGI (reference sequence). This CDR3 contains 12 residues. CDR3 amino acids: CASSYRTYEQYF. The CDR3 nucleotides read TGTGCCAGCAGTTACAGGACCTACGAGCAGTACTTC.

CDR3 coding DNA: TGTGCCATCAGTGAGGGACTAGAGTTACAAGAGACCCAGTACTTC. Translating it yields CAISEGLELQETQYF. The gene calls are TRBV10-3 and TRBJ2-5, with 7 positions matching TRBD2. The germline V gene encodes CDR1 ENHRY and CDR2 SYGVKD. The trim removed 2 bases at V and 2 bases at J, leaving 5 bases unmatched. CDR3 size: 15 residues.

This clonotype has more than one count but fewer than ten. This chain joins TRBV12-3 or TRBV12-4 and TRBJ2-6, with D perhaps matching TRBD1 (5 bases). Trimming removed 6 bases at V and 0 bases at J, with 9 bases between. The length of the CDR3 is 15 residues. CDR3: CASRGASSGANVLTF. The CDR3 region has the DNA TGTGCCAGCAGAGGGGCAAGCTCTGGGGCCAACGTCCTGACTTTC.

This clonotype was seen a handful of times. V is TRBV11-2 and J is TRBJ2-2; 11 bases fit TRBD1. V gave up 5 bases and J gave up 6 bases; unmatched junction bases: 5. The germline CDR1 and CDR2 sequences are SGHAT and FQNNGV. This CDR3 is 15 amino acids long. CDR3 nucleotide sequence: TGTGCCAGCAGCCCGGACAGGGGGCGATCCGGGGAGCTGTTTTTT. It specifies CASSPDRGRSGELFF.

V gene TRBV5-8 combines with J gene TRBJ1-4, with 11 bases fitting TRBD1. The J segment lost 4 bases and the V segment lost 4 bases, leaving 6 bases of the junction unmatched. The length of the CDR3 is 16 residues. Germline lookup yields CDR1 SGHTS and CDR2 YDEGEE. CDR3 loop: CASSPGQGDINEKLFF. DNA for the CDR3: TGTGCCAGCAGCCCGGGACAGGGGGACATTAATGAAAAACTGTTTTTT.